The TCR beta chain described here comes from a study of T-cell reconstitution after alpha-beta-depleted transplantation in children. Unique molecular identifiers were built into the TCRbeta library. TCRdb reanalysed the PCR reads using MiXCR and keeps one entry per CDR3 protein. The data hold 500,000 to 650,000 distinct CDR3 sequences, with roughly 13% observed a single time. This clonotype was recorded a few times. The receptor was derived from a male patient between 5 and 17 years old who had a stem cell transplant for acute myeloid leukemia, so the T cells may come from the graft donor. The specimen comprised PBMCs, mostly from graft donor cells, sampled 360 days after TCRalphabeta/CD19-depleted stem cell transplant.

In DNA form, the CDR3 reads TGTGCCAGCAGACCGGGACTAGCGGGAGTTGGGCAGTACTTC. As protein: CASRPGLAGVGQYF. The chain joins TRBV28 to TRBJ2-7, with TRBD2 matching over 14 bases. V gave up 6 bases and J gave up 9 bases; unmatched junction bases: 7. Germline loops: CDR1 MDHEN, CDR2 SYDVKM. This CDR3 contains 14 residues.